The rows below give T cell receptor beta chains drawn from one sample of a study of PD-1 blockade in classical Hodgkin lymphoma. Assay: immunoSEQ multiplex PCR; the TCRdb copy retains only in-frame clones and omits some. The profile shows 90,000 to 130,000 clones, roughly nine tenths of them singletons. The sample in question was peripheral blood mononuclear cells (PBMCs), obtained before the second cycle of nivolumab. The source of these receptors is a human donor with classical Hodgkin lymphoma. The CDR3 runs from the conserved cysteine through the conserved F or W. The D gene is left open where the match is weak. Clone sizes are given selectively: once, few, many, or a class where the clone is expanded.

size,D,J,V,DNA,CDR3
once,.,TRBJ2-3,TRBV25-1,TGTGCCAGCAGTGACGAGTCAATTATCACAGATACGCAGTATTTT,CASSDESIITDTQYF
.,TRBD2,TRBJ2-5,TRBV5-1,TGCGCCAGCAGCTTGAGCGGGGGAAATCTGGAGACCCAGTACTTC,CASSLSGGNLETQYF
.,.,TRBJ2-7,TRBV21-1,TGTGCCAGCAGCACCCGGGACAGCATGTACGAGCAGTACTTC,CASSTRDSMYEQYF
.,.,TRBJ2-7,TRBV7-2,TGTGCCAGCAGCTTCGGGCCCTACTGGTACGAGCAGTACTTC,CASSFGPYWYEQYF
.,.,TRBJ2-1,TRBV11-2,TGTGCCAGCACCATTTTTGGGAATGAGCAGTTCTTC,CASTIFGNEQFF
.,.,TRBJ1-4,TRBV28,TGTGCCAGCAGTTTCCGTGACAACGGTTTGAGAGGGAAACTGTTTTTT,CASSFRDNGLRGKLFF
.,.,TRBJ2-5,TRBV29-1,TGCAGCGTACTATTAATGGGGGCAAGGGAGACCCAGTACTTC,CSVLLMGARETQYF
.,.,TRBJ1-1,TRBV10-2,TGCGCCAGCAGATCCGCCAGGGGGAACACTGAAGCTTTCTTT,CASRSARGNTEAFF
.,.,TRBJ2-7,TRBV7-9,TGTGCCAGCAGCCCAAACGGGAAGCCCTACGAGCAGTACTTC,CASSPNGKPYEQYF
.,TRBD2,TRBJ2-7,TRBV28,TGTGCCAGCACCCCGGGGGGGGCCGCGGGCTTGTCCGAGCAGTACTTC,CASTPGGAAGLSEQYF
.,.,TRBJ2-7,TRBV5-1,TGCGCCAGCAGCGTGGAAGGAGCGGTTGACGAGCAGTACTTC,CASSVEGAVDEQYF
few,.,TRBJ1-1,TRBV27,TGTGCCAGCACCGGGGGGCGCATGAACACTGAAGCTTTCTTT,CASTGGRMNTEAFF
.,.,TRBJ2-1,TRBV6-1,TGTGCCAGCAGTGAGGGGCCAGGTGTTTTCAATGAGCAGTTCTTC,CASSEGPGVFNEQFF
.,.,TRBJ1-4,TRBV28,TGTGCCAGCAGTTTAAGGACAATTGACGAAAAACTGTTTTTT,CASSLRTIDEKLFF
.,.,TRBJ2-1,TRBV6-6,TGTGCCAGCAGTTACGGTCCTCAAGCGGTAGAGCAGTTCTTC,CASSYGPQAVEQFF
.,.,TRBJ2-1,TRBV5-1,TGCGCCAGCAGCTTGGCAGAGAGCGGAAGCTCCTACAATGAGCAGTTCTTC,CASSLAESGSSYNEQFF
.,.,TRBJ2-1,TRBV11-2,TGTGCCAGCAGCTCGCCCCTTCACAGGGTTCCCTACAATGAGCAGTTCTTC,CASSSPLHRVPYNEQFF
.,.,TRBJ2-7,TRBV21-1,TGTGCCAGCAGCCTTGGGACTAGTACCTACGAGCAGTACTTC,CASSLGTSTYEQYF
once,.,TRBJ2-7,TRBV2,TGTGCCAGCAGTGAAATAAGAGGGTCAAGCTCCTACGAGCAGTACTTC,CASSEIRGSSSYEQYF
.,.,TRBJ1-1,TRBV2,TGTGCCAGCAGCAGGCAGGGTAACACTGAAGCTTTCTTT,CASSRQGNTEAFF
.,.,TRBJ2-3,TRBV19,TGTGCCAGTAGTATAGATAGTAGCGGAGGATTTAGAGACACGCAGTATTTT,CASSIDSSGGFRDTQYF
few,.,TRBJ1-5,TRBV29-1,TGCAGCGTTGGAATCAGCCCCAATCAGCCCCAGCATTTT,CSVGISPNQPQHF
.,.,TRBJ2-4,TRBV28,TGTGCCAGCAGGCAAACTAGAAGGAACATTCAGTACTTC,CASRQTRRNIQYF
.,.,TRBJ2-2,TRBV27,TGTGCCAGCAGTTCGGAGGGGCGGTTGAACACCGGGGAGCTGTTTTTT,CASSSEGRLNTGELFF
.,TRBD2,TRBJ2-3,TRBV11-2,TGTGCCAGCAGCTTAGGTCGACTAGCGGGATTCGGCACAGATACGCAGTATTTT,CASSLGRLAGFGTDTQYF
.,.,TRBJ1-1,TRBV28,TGTGCCAGCAGGAGTTCTTCTTCACAGGGCAGGGGCACTGAAGCTTTCTTT,CASRSSSSQGRGTEAFF
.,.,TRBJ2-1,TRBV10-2,TGCGCCAGCAGTGAGTCGACACCCCTTCCCGCCAATGAGCAGTTCTTC,CASSESTPLPANEQFF
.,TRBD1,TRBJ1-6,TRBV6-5,TGTGCCAGCAGTTACTCTAGGGGACAGATTAATTCACCCCTCCACTTT,CASSYSRGQINSPLHF
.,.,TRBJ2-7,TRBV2,TGTGCCAGCAGCGTTCTAGGGAGCGAGCAGTACTTC,CASSVLGSEQYF
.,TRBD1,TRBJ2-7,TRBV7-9,TGTGCCAGCAGCTTCGCCGGGACAGGAGGTTACGAGCAGTACTTC,CASSFAGTGGYEQYF
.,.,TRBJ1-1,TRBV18,TGTGCCAGCTCACCACCGGAAGCGCGTCTAGCTTTCTTT,CASSPPEARLAFF
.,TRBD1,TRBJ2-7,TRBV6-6,TGTGCCAGCAGTACGGGACAGGGCTCCTACGAGCAGTACTTC,CASSTGQGSYEQYF
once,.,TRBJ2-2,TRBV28,TGTGCCAGCAGTGGGGGCGGGGCGAACACCGGGGAGCTGTTTTTT,CASSGGGANTGELFF
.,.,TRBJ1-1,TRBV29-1,TGCAGCGTTGGGGAACGGGACACTGAAGCTTTCTTT,CSVGERDTEAFF
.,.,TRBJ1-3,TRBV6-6,TGTGCCAGCACCCAAACGGACAGTCCCGGAAACACCATATATTTT,CASTQTDSPGNTIYF
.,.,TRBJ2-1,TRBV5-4,TGTGCCAGCAGCTTGGGGAACGGGTTCCCGTCCCTTTACAATGAGCAGTTCTTC,CASSLGNGFPSLYNEQFF
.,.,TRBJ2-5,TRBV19,TGTGCCAGTAGTACCAGGGGGACTAGAGGAGAGACCCAGTACTTC,CASSTRGTRGETQYF
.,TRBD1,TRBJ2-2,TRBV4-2,TGTGCCAGCAGCCAAGGGGACAGGGACACCGGGGAGCTGTTTTTT,CASSQGDRDTGELFF
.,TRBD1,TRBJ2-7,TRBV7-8,TGTGCCAGCAGCTTAAGGGACAGGGGCTACGAGCAGTACTTC,CASSLRDRGYEQYF
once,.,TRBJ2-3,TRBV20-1,TGCAGTGCCTCGTCAGATACGCAGTATTTT,CSASSDTQYF
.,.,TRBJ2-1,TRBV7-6,TGTGCCAGCAGCTTTGACAATGAGCAGTTCTTC,CASSFDNEQFF
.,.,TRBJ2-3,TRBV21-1,TGTGCCAGCAGCATTCGGGAAGCTCCTCGCACAGATACGCAGTATTTT,CASSIREAPRTDTQYF
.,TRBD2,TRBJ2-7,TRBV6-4,TGTGCCAGCAGTGAAGGGCTAGCGGGTGTCTACGAGCAGTACTTC,CASSEGLAGVYEQYF
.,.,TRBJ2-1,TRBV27,TGTGCCAGCAGTTTATCGGGCTCGTCCTCCTACAATGAGCAGTTCTTC,CASSLSGSSSYNEQFF
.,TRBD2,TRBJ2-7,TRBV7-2,TGTGCCAGCAGCTTAGGCCTAGCGGGCTACGAGCAGTACTTC,CASSLGLAGYEQYF
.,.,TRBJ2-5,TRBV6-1,TGTGCCAGCAGGGCTCGACAGGAGACCCAGTACTTC,CASRARQETQYF
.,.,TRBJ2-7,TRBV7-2,TGTGCCAGCAGCTTAGGGACGGCCTCTAGCTCCTACGAGCAGTACTTC,CASSLGTASSSYEQYF
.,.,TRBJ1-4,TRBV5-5,TGTGCCAGCAGCTCGGGGCAGGCACCTGAAAAACTGTTTTTT,CASSSGQAPEKLFF
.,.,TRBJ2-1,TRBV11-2,TGTGCCAGCAGCTTACTAGTTAGGGATACTTGGGAGCAGTTCTTC,CASSLLVRDTWEQFF
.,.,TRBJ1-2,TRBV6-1,TGTGCCAGCAGCGAGATCGCCGGGACTGGGTCTGGCTACACCTTC,CASSEIAGTGSGYTF
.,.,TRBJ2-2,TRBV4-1,TGCGCCAGCAGCCCATACACCGGGGAGCTGTTTTTT,CASSPYTGELFF
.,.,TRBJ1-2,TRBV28,TGTGCCAGCGGCGACTTTTTCTATGGCTACACCTTC,CASGDFFYGYTF
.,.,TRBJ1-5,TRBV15,TGTGCCACCAGCAGAGCCAGGGTCAATCAGCCCCAGCATTTT,CATSRARVNQPQHF
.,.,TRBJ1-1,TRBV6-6,TGTGCCAGCAGTTACACGGTCCGAGGGGGGAACACTGAAGCTTTCTTT,CASSYTVRGGNTEAFF
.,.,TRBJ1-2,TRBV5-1,TGCGCCAGCAGCTTGGCAGGGGCGGTCGCTAACTATGGCTACACCTTC,CASSLAGAVANYGYTF
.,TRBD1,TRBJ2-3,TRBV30,TGTGCCTGGCCCCCCCCGGGACAGGGGGCGATCCGTTCTAGCACAGATACGCAGTATTTT,CAWPPPGQGAIRSSTDTQYF
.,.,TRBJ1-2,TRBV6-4,TGTGCCAGCAGTGACTCGATCGGGACGGCGGTCTATGGCTACACCTTC,CASSDSIGTAVYGYTF
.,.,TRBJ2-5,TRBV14,TGTGCCAGCAGCCAAGAGGTGGGGCGATCCCTACAAGAGACCCAGTACTTC,CASSQEVGRSLQETQYF
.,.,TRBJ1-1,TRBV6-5,TGTGCCAGCAGCCGAAAGGCAGGGGACACTGAAGCTTTCTTT,CASSRKAGDTEAFF